This TCR beta chain was obtained from a study of spatial heterogeneity in lung cancer. V was pared by 0 bases and J by 2 bases, with 12 bases between. The CDR3 is 15 amino acids. Per germline, CDR1 SGHNT and CDR2 YYREEE (reference sequence). Every TCR cDNA molecule bore a unique molecular identifier. In TCRdb, the 5' RACE reads were re-called with MiXCR into one record per CDR3 protein. The table includes tens of thousands of distinct CDR3 sequences, 7.5% to 9.5% detected once. Time point in this sample: sample taken at primary tumor resection. This clonotype was seen only once. The clonotype comes from a male donor with early-stage non-small cell lung cancer. The J gene is TRBJ2-7, the V gene TRBV5-4, with D maybe TRBD2 (6 bases). The sample here was PBMCs, taken at surgery. The CDR3 DNA follows: TGTGCCAGCAGCTTGGCCGGGGGAGGAGCCTACGAGCAGTACTTC. Residues: CASSLAGGGAYEQYF.